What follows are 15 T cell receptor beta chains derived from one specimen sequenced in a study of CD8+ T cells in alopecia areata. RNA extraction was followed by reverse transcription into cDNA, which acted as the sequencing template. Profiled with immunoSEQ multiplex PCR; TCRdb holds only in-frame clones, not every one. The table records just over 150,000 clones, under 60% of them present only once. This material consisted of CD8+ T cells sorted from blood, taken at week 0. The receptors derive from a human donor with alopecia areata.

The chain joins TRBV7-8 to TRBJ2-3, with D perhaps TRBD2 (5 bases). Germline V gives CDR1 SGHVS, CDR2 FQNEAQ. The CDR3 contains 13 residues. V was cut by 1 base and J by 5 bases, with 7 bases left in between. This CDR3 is CASSLVGVDTQYF. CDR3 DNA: TGTGCCAGCAGCTTAGTGGGAGTAGATACGCAGTATTTT. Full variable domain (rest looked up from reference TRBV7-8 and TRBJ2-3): GAGVSQSPRYKVAKRGQDVALRCDPISGHVSLFWYQQALGQGPEFLTYFQNEAQLDKSGLPSDRFFAERPEGSVSTLKIQRTQQEDSAVYLCASSLVGVDTQYFGPGTRLTVL.

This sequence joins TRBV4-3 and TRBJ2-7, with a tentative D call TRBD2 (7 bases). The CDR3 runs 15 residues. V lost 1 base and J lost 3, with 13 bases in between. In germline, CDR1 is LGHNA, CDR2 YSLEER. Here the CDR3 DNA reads TGCGCCAGCAGCCAAGTAGGGGGGGTCGACTACGAGCAGTACTTC. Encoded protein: CASSQVGGVDYEQYF.

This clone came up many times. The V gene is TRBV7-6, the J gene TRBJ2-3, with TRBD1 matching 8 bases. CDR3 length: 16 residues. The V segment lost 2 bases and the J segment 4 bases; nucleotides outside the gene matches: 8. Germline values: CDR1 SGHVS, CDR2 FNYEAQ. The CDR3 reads CASSLRYGRGPDTQYF. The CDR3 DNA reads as TGTGCCAGCAGCTTACGGTATGGCAGGGGGCCAGATACGCAGTATTTT.

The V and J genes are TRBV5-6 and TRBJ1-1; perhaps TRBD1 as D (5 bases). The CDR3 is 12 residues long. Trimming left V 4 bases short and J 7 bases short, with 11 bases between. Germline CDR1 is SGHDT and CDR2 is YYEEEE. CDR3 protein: CASSPVGGEAFF. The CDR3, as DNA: TGTGCCAGCAGCCCAGTCGGGGGTGAAGCTTTCTTT.

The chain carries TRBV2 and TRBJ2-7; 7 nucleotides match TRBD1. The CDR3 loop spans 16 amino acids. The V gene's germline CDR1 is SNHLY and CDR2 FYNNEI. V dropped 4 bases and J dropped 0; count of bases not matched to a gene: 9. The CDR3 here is CASSGLTGDSSYEQYF. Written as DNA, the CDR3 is TGTGCCAGCAGTGGCCTTACAGGGGACAGCTCCTACGAGCAGTACTTC.

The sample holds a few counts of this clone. The CDR3 loop is CSVEGIQGKPYEQYF. CDR3 DNA: TGCAGCGTTGAAGGGATCCAGGGTAAGCCCTACGAGCAGTACTTC. The chain links TRBV29-1 to TRBJ2-7; maybe TRBD1 (5 bases). The germline gives CDR1 SQVTM, CDR2 ANQGSEA. The CDR3 is made up of 15 amino acids. The ends were cut back, 1 base at V and 2 bases at J, with 15 bases in the middle.

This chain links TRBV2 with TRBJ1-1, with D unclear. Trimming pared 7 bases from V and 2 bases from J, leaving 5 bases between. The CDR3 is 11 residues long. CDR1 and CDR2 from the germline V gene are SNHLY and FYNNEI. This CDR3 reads CASNSNTEAFF. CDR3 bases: TGTGCCAGCAACAGTAACACTGAAGCTTTCTTT. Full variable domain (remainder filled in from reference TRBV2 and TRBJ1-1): EPEVTQTPSHQVTQMGQEVILRCVPISNHLYFYWYRQILGQKVEFLVSFYNNEISEKSEIFDDQFSVERPDGSNFTLKIRSTKLEDSAMYFCASNSNTEAFFGQGTRLTVV.

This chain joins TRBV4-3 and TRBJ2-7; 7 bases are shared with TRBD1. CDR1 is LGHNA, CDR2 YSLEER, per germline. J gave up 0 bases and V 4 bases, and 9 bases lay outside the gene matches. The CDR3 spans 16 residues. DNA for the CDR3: TGCGCCAGCAGCCCCGCTACAGGGGAACCCTCCTACGAGCAGTACTTC. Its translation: CASSPATGEPSYEQYF.

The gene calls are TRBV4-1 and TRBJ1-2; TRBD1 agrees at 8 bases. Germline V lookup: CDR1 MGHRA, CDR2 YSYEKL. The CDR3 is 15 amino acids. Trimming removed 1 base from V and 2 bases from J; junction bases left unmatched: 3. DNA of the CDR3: TGCGCCAGCAGCCAAGGTGACAGGGGAAACTATGGCTACACCTTC. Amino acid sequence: CASSQGDRGNYGYTF.

CDR3 DNA sequence: TGTGCCTGGAGGACGGACTCTGGCTACACCTTC. Translated: CAWRTDSGYTF. The V and J genes are TRBV30 and TRBJ1-2, with D uncertain. V lost 3 bases and J lost 7, with 9 bases in between. Germline V gene sequence: CDR1 GTSNPN, CDR2 SVGIG (reference sequence). This CDR3 region has 11 residues.

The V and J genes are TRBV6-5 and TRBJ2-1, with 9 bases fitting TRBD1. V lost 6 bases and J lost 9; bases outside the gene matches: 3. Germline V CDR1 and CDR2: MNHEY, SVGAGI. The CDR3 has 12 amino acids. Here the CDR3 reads CASRQGAFEQFF. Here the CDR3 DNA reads TGTGCCAGCAGACAGGGGGCTTTTGAGCAGTTCTTC.

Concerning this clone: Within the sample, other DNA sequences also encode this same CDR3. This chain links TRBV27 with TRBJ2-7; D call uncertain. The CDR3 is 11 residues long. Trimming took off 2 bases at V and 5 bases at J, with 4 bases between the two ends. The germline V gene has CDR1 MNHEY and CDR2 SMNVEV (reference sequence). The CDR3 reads CASSLGNEQYF. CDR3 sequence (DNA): TGTGCCAGCAGTTTAGGGAACGAGCAGTACTTC.

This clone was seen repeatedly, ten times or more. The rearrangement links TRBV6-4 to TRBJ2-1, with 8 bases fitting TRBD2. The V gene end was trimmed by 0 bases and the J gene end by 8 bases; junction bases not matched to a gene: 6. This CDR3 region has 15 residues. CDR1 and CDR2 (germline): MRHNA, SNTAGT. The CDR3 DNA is TGTGCCAGCAGTGACTCGACGGGGGGGCCCGATGAGCAGTTCTTC. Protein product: CASSDSTGGPDEQFF.

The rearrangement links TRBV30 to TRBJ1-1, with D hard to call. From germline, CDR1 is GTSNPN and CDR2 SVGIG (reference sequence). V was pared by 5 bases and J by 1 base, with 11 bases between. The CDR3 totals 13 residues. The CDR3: CAWRLGGNTEAFF. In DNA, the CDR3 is TGTGCCTGGCGTCTGGGAGGGAACACTGAAGCTTTCTTT.

The CDR3 nucleotides read TGTGCCAGCAGAGGCTCTCCAGGGCTGGAGGAGACCCAGTACTTC. It codes for CASRGSPGLEETQYF. The chain employs TRBV27 and TRBJ2-5, with D perhaps matching TRBD1 (5 bases). Trimming pared 6 bases from V and 5 bases from J, leaving 19 bases between. The CDR3 is 15 residues long. Germline values: CDR1 MNHEY, CDR2 SMNVEV (reference sequence).